A selection of T cell receptor beta chains follows, all from one sample in a study of lymphopenia after photon versus proton radiotherapy. Assay: immunoSEQ multiplex PCR; the TCRdb copy retains only in-frame clones and omits some. The data show 75,000 to 90,000 clones, around 88% seen once. Sequenced here: peripheral blood, sampled from a patient treated with proton-based radiotherapy. The receptors originated from a man in his sixties with pancreatic cancer. Each CDR3 is given with its conserved first and last residue. A D gene is named only where the DNA matches it firmly. Expanded clones get a size class; other rows say once, few or many, or leave the size out.

j_gene: TRBJ2-7
v_gene: TRBV21-1
abundance: -
len: 17
d_gene: -
CDR3aa: CASSNKATTGLSYEQYF
CDR3nt: TGTGCCAGCAGCAATAAAGCGACGACAGGTCTTTCCTACGAGCAGTACTTC

j_gene: TRBJ2-2
v_gene: TRBV2
abundance: -
len: 15
d_gene: -
CDR3aa: CASSRTTVNTGELFF
CDR3nt: TGTGCCAGCAGCCGCACCACGGTGAACACCGGGGAGCTGTTTTTT

j_gene: TRBJ1-1
v_gene: TRBV6-1
abundance: -
len: 15
d_gene: -
CDR3aa: CASRMTRQANTEAFF
CDR3nt: TGTGCCAGCAGGATGACGAGACAGGCGAACACTGAAGCTTTCTTT

j_gene: TRBJ2-3
v_gene: TRBV19
abundance: -
len: 13
d_gene: TRBD2
CDR3aa: CASTDAGADTQYF
CDR3nt: TGTGCCAGTACGGACGCGGGAGCAGATACGCAGTATTTT

j_gene: TRBJ2-5
v_gene: TRBV19
abundance: -
len: 14
d_gene: TRBD2
CDR3aa: CASSIGAGGETQYF
CDR3nt: TGTGCCAGTAGTATAGGGGCCGGGGGGGAGACCCAGTACTTC

j_gene: TRBJ2-2
v_gene: TRBV9
abundance: -
len: 15
d_gene: -
CDR3aa: CASSEGRANTGELFF
CDR3nt: TGTGCCAGCAGCGAGGGCAGGGCTAACACCGGGGAGCTGTTTTTT

j_gene: TRBJ1-4
v_gene: TRBV6-5
abundance: many
len: 13
d_gene: -
CDR3aa: CASSSYRGEKLFF
CDR3nt: TGTGCCAGCAGTAGCTACAGAGGTGAAAAACTGTTTTTT

j_gene: TRBJ2-7
v_gene: TRBV4-2
abundance: once
len: 16
d_gene: TRBD2
CDR3aa: CASSQAPSGASYEQYF
CDR3nt: TGTGCCAGCAGCCAAGCCCCGAGCGGGGCAAGCTACGAGCAGTACTTC

j_gene: TRBJ1-1
v_gene: TRBV29-1
abundance: -
len: 13
d_gene: -
CDR3aa: CSVEQGVNTEAFF
CDR3nt: TGCAGCGTTGAACAGGGAGTGAACACTGAAGCTTTCTTT

j_gene: TRBJ1-3
v_gene: TRBV4-2
abundance: few
len: 15
d_gene: -
CDR3aa: CASSQEKAGGNTIYF
CDR3nt: TGTGCCAGCAGCCAAGAGAAAGCAGGCGGAAACACCATATATTTT

j_gene: TRBJ2-5
v_gene: TRBV28
abundance: few
len: 16
d_gene: TRBD1
CDR3aa: CASSFSGTGSQETQYF
CDR3nt: TGTGCCAGCAGTTTTTCCGGGACAGGGAGTCAAGAGACCCAGTACTTC

j_gene: TRBJ2-7
v_gene: TRBV7-9
abundance: -
len: 14
d_gene: -
CDR3aa: CASSSDRRGYEQYF
CDR3nt: TGTGCCAGCAGCTCAGACAGGAGGGGCTACGAGCAGTACTTC

j_gene: TRBJ1-5
v_gene: TRBV28
abundance: -
len: 12
d_gene: -
CDR3aa: CASNRVNQPQHF
CDR3nt: TGTGCCAGCAATAGGGTTAATCAGCCCCAGCATTTT

j_gene: TRBJ2-3
v_gene: TRBV4-2
abundance: -
len: 13
d_gene: -
CDR3aa: CASSPHSSDTQYF
CDR3nt: TGTGCCAGCAGCCCTCACTCGTCAGATACGCAGTATTTT

j_gene: TRBJ2-1
v_gene: TRBV9
abundance: -
len: 13
d_gene: -
CDR3aa: CASSVDRYNEQFF
CDR3nt: TGTGCCAGCAGCGTAGACCGCTACAATGAGCAGTTCTTC

j_gene: TRBJ1-5
v_gene: TRBV6-1
abundance: -
len: 16
d_gene: -
CDR3aa: CASSEDTGRVNQPQHF
CDR3nt: TGTGCCAGCAGTGAGGACACAGGGAGGGTCAATCAGCCCCAGCATTTT

j_gene: TRBJ2-7
v_gene: TRBV7-2
abundance: few
len: 15
d_gene: -
CDR3aa: CASSLARSRRDEQYF
CDR3nt: TGTGCCAGCAGCTTAGCGCGTAGTCGGAGGGACGAGCAGTACTTC

j_gene: TRBJ2-1
v_gene: TRBV11-2
abundance: -
len: 15
d_gene: TRBD1
CDR3aa: CASSLIGTGGGEQFF
CDR3nt: TGTGCCAGCAGTCTAATCGGCACAGGGGGCGGTGAGCAGTTCTTC

j_gene: TRBJ2-3
v_gene: TRBV19
abundance: -
len: 15
d_gene: TRBD1
CDR3aa: CASRDRGSSTDTQYF
CDR3nt: TGTGCCAGTAGAGACAGGGGCTCTAGCACAGATACGCAGTATTTT

j_gene: TRBJ2-3
v_gene: TRBV29-1
abundance: -
len: 14
d_gene: TRBD2
CDR3aa: CSVVVSGSADTQYF
CDR3nt: TGCAGCGTTGTCGTTAGCGGGAGCGCAGATACGCAGTATTTT

j_gene: TRBJ2-2
v_gene: TRBV7-9
abundance: -
len: 18
d_gene: TRBD2
CDR3aa: CASSLPFLAGENTGELFF
CDR3nt: TGTGCCAGCAGCTTACCCTTCCTAGCGGGAGAGAACACCGGGGAGCTGTTTTTT

j_gene: TRBJ2-1
v_gene: TRBV7-9
abundance: -
len: 17
d_gene: TRBD2
CDR3aa: CASSSAPGLRLVNEQFF
CDR3nt: TGTGCCAGCAGCTCGGCACCGGGACTACGGTTAGTAAATGAGCAGTTCTTC

j_gene: TRBJ1-3
v_gene: TRBV2
abundance: -
len: 15
d_gene: TRBD1
CDR3aa: CASSKDRGSGNTIYF
CDR3nt: TGTGCCAGCAGCAAAGACAGGGGCTCTGGAAACACCATATATTTT

j_gene: TRBJ2-3
v_gene: TRBV7-9
abundance: -
len: 16
d_gene: TRBD2
CDR3aa: CASSRAGTRPTDTQYF
CDR3nt: TGTGCCAGCAGCCGCGCCGGGACTAGGCCCACAGATACGCAGTATTTT

j_gene: TRBJ1-3
v_gene: TRBV5-4
abundance: -
len: 13
d_gene: -
CDR3aa: CASSLDRGNTIYF
CDR3nt: TGTGCCAGCAGCTTGGATCGGGGAAACACCATATATTTT

j_gene: TRBJ2-2
v_gene: TRBV30
abundance: -
len: 13
d_gene: -
CDR3aa: CAWSHRGTGELFF
CDR3nt: TGTGCCTGGAGTCATCGTGGCACCGGGGAGCTGTTTTTT

j_gene: TRBJ2-2
v_gene: TRBV4-1
abundance: -
len: 15
d_gene: TRBD1
CDR3aa: CASSQVGTGNGELFF
CDR3nt: TGCGCCAGCAGCCAAGTTGGGACAGGGAACGGGGAGCTGTTTTTT

j_gene: TRBJ2-7
v_gene: TRBV5-1
abundance: -
len: 18
d_gene: TRBD2
CDR3aa: CASSLFTSGPMRSYEQYF
CDR3nt: TGCGCCAGCAGCTTGTTTACTAGCGGCCCGATGCGATCCTACGAGCAGTACTTC

j_gene: TRBJ1-2
v_gene: TRBV5-1
abundance: -
len: 12
d_gene: -
CDR3aa: CASSPGDYGYTF
CDR3nt: TGCGCCAGCAGCCCAGGCGACTATGGCTACACCTTC

j_gene: TRBJ2-7
v_gene: TRBV27
abundance: few
len: 13
d_gene: -
CDR3aa: CASSSDRDYEQYF
CDR3nt: TGTGCCAGCAGTTCTGACCGGGACTACGAGCAGTACTTC

j_gene: TRBJ2-7
v_gene: TRBV7-2
abundance: -
len: 13
d_gene: TRBD1
CDR3aa: CASSSDRGYEQYF
CDR3nt: TGTGCCAGCAGCTCAGACAGGGGTTACGAGCAGTACTTC

j_gene: TRBJ2-1
v_gene: TRBV30
abundance: -
len: 16
d_gene: -
CDR3aa: CAWATSSPSSYNEQFF
CDR3nt: TGTGCCTGGGCGACCAGTAGCCCGAGCTCCTACAATGAGCAGTTCTTC

j_gene: TRBJ1-1
v_gene: TRBV2
abundance: -
len: 14
d_gene: -
CDR3aa: CASSEAREDPEAFF
CDR3nt: TGTGCCAGCAGTGAAGCACGGGAGGATCCTGAAGCTTTCTTT

j_gene: TRBJ2-2
v_gene: TRBV4-3
abundance: -
len: 17
d_gene: -
CDR3aa: CASSQDASSANTGELFF
CDR3nt: TGCGCCAGCAGCCAAGATGCGTCCAGCGCTAACACCGGGGAGCTGTTTTTT

j_gene: TRBJ1-5
v_gene: TRBV15
abundance: few
len: 16
d_gene: TRBD1
CDR3aa: CATSRERRDRNQPQHF
CDR3nt: TGTGCCACCAGCAGAGAGAGGCGGGACAGAAATCAGCCCCAGCATTTT

j_gene: TRBJ1-5
v_gene: TRBV28
abundance: -
len: 15
d_gene: -
CDR3aa: CASKPRGRNNQPQHF
CDR3nt: TGTGCCAGCAAACCACGCGGGCGGAACAATCAGCCCCAGCATTTT

j_gene: TRBJ2-3
v_gene: TRBV11-3
abundance: -
len: 16
d_gene: -
CDR3aa: CASSLDLTGGTDTQYF
CDR3nt: TGTGCCAGCAGCTTAGACCTCACGGGTGGCACAGATACGCAGTATTTT

j_gene: TRBJ2-7
v_gene: TRBV28
abundance: -
len: 16
d_gene: TRBD2
CDR3aa: CASSFSAGGPRDEQYF
CDR3nt: TGTGCCAGCAGTTTTTCAGCGGGAGGGCCCCGGGACGAGCAGTACTTC

j_gene: TRBJ2-5
v_gene: TRBV11-2
abundance: -
len: 14
d_gene: -
CDR3aa: CASSLVGDQETQYF
CDR3nt: TGTGCCAGCAGCTTAGTAGGTGACCAAGAGACCCAGTACTTC

j_gene: TRBJ1-1
v_gene: TRBV11-2
abundance: -
len: 17
d_gene: -
CDR3aa: CASSLDLSGHLNTEAFF
CDR3nt: TGTGCCAGCAGCTTAGATCTATCGGGACACTTGAACACTGAAGCTTTCTTT

j_gene: TRBJ2-1
v_gene: TRBV19
abundance: -
len: 16
d_gene: TRBD1
CDR3aa: CASSIGRGTGYNEQFF
CDR3nt: TGTGCCAGTAGTATAGGACGAGGGACAGGGTACAATGAGCAGTTCTTC

j_gene: TRBJ1-6
v_gene: TRBV28
abundance: -
len: 14
d_gene: -
CDR3aa: CASSFSSYNSPLHF
CDR3nt: TGTGCCAGCAGTTTTAGCTCCTATAATTCACCCCTCCACTTT

j_gene: TRBJ1-4
v_gene: TRBV21-1
abundance: -
len: 17
d_gene: -
CDR3aa: CASSPGRGNATNEKLFF
CDR3nt: TGTGCCAGCAGCCCCGGACGGGGGAATGCAACTAATGAAAAACTGTTTTTT

j_gene: TRBJ2-5
v_gene: TRBV7-9
abundance: -
len: 13
d_gene: -
CDR3aa: CASSRQVQETQYF
CDR3nt: TGTGCCAGCAGCAGACAGGTACAAGAGACCCAGTACTTC

j_gene: TRBJ2-2
v_gene: TRBV7-3
abundance: once
len: 14
d_gene: -
CDR3aa: CASTTQPNTGELFF
CDR3nt: TGTGCCAGTACTACCCAGCCAAACACCGGGGAGCTGTTTTTT

j_gene: TRBJ1-1
v_gene: TRBV29-1
abundance: -
len: 11
d_gene: -
CDR3aa: CSVALNTEAFF
CDR3nt: TGCAGCGTTGCTTTGAACACTGAAGCTTTCTTT

j_gene: TRBJ1-2
v_gene: TRBV7-2
abundance: -
len: 15
d_gene: -
CDR3aa: CASSLNTGLNYGYTF
CDR3nt: TGTGCCAGCAGCCTGAATACAGGGTTAAACTATGGCTACACCTTC

j_gene: TRBJ2-7
v_gene: TRBV19
abundance: -
len: 13
d_gene: TRBD1
CDR3aa: CASSRTGGYEQYF
CDR3nt: TGTGCCAGTAGCCGGACAGGGGGCTACGAGCAGTACTTC

j_gene: TRBJ2-2
v_gene: TRBV5-1
abundance: few
len: 15
d_gene: -
CDR3aa: CASSLAQGWIGELFF
CDR3nt: TGCGCCAGCAGCTTGGCCCAGGGTTGGATCGGGGAGCTGTTTTTT

j_gene: TRBJ1-3
v_gene: TRBV5-8
abundance: -
len: 14
d_gene: -
CDR3aa: CASSLWGGGNTIYF
CDR3nt: TGTGCCAGCAGCTTGTGGGGAGGTGGAAACACCATATATTTT

j_gene: TRBJ2-1
v_gene: TRBV5-1
abundance: -
len: 16
d_gene: TRBD2
CDR3aa: CASSTGLAGGVDEQFF
CDR3nt: TGCGCCAGCAGCACGGGACTAGCGGGAGGTGTCGATGAGCAGTTCTTC

j_gene: TRBJ2-1
v_gene: TRBV9
abundance: -
len: 15
d_gene: TRBD1
CDR3aa: CASSVGTQGTNEQFF
CDR3nt: TGTGCCAGCAGCGTAGGCACACAGGGGACCAATGAGCAGTTCTTC

j_gene: TRBJ2-6
v_gene: TRBV27
abundance: -
len: 16
d_gene: -
CDR3aa: CASSPRGTAGANVLTF
CDR3nt: TGTGCCAGCAGTCCTAGGGGAACGGCCGGGGCCAACGTCCTGACTTTC

j_gene: TRBJ1-1
v_gene: TRBV7-6
abundance: -
len: 13
d_gene: -
CDR3aa: CASSASLNTEAFF
CDR3nt: TGTGCCAGCAGCGCCTCGTTGAACACTGAAGCTTTCTTT

j_gene: TRBJ2-7
v_gene: TRBV7-6
abundance: -
len: 13
d_gene: -
CDR3aa: CASQGRDTYEQYF
CDR3nt: TGTGCCAGCCAGGGGCGGGACACGTACGAGCAGTACTTC

j_gene: TRBJ2-5
v_gene: TRBV4-1
abundance: -
len: 15
d_gene: TRBD1
CDR3aa: CASSPGQGNDRTQYF
CDR3nt: TGCGCCAGCAGCCCGGGACAGGGCAACGATCGGACCCAGTACTTC

j_gene: TRBJ1-1
v_gene: TRBV28
abundance: -
len: 15
d_gene: -
CDR3aa: CASSSLRVLVTEAFF
CDR3nt: TGTGCCAGCAGTTCCCTCCGGGTTTTGGTAACTGAAGCTTTCTTT